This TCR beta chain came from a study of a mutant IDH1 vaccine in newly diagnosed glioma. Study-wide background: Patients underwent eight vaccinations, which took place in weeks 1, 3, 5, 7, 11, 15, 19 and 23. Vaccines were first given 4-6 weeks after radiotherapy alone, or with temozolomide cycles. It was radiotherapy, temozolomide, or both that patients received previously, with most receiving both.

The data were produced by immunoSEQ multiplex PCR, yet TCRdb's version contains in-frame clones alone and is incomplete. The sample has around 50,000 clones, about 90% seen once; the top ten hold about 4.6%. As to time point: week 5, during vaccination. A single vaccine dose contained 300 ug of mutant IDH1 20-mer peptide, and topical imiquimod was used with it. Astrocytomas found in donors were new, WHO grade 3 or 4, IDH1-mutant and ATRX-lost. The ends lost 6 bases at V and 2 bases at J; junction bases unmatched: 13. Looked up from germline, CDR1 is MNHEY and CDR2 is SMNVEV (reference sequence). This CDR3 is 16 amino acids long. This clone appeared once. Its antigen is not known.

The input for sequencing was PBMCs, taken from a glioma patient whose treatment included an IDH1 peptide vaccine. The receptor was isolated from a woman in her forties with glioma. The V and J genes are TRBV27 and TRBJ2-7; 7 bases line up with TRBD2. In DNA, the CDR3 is TGTGCCAGCAGGGATCACTCAGCGGGATCGGCCTACGAGCAGTACTTC. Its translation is CASRDHSAGSAYEQYF.